A single sample gave rise to the 9 T cell receptor beta chains below, sequenced in a study of T-cell memory formation after mild COVID-19. TCRdb redid the calling of the 5' RACE reads with MiXCR, one entry per CDR3 protein. The table lists about 310,000 distinct CDR3 sequences, roughly 15% of them singletons. The sample comprised PBMCs or a T cell subset sorted from them (not recorded which). These receptors were obtained from a man in his late teens or twenties who had mild COVID-19 (a few samples of this study predate the infection). Cell type and time point are not known.

This clonotype was observed at least ten times. This CDR3 is CASGRYDEQYF. In DNA, the CDR3 is TGTGCCAGCGGAAGGTACGACGAGCAGTACTTC. This chain links TRBV6-5 with TRBJ2-7; D not certain. The CDR3 is 11 amino acids. V was shortened by 8 bases and J by 5 bases, with 10 bases between the two germline ends. Germline V lookup: CDR1 MNHEY, CDR2 SVGAGI.

This clonotype was seen a few times. The DNA of the CDR3 is TGTGCCACCTCGACGGGTTATGGCTACACCTTC. Protein product: CATSTGYGYTF. V usage is TRBV6-2 or TRBV6-3 and J usage is TRBJ1-2; D is undetermined. Germline V lookup: CDR1 MNHEY, CDR2 SVGEGT. Trimming took off 10 bases at V and 5 bases at J, with 11 bases between the two ends. CDR3 length: 11 amino acids.

The rearrangement links TRBV28 to TRBJ1-2; D uncertain. Looked up from germline, CDR1 is MDHEN and CDR2 is SYDVKM. This CDR3 contains 12 residues. The V and J ends lost 2 bases and 5 bases respectively, with 6 bases between them. CDR3 sequence: CASSLMAYGYTF. CDR3 coding DNA: TGTGCCAGCAGTTTAATGGCTTATGGCTACACCTTC.

The rearrangement uses TRBV7-2 and TRBJ2-5; D is perhaps TRBD2 (5 bases). The CDR3 runs to 15 residues. Trimming removed 6 bases at V and 3 bases at J, with 17 bases between. CDR1 and CDR2 from the germline V gene are SGHTA and FQGNSA. The CDR3: CASRNQLLGKETQYF. The CDR3 DNA is TGTGCCAGCAGGAACCAGTTACTAGGGAAAGAGACCCAGTACTTC.

This clonotype was picked up many times. V usage is TRBV6-6 and J usage is TRBJ1-5; 8 bases agree with TRBD1. Losses at the gene ends were 6 bases for V and 2 bases for J; bases not matched to a gene: 9. The CDR3 is 16 amino acids. Per germline, CDR1 MNHNY and CDR2 SVGAGI (reference sequence). The CDR3 DNA reads as TGTGCCAGCAGCCCCCAGGGGGCTTGGGGCAATCAGCCCCAGCATTTT. It is translated as CASSPQGAWGNQPQHF.

V gene TRBV2 combines with J gene TRBJ2-1, with TRBD2 identical over 12 bases. Per germline, CDR1 SNHLY and CDR2 FYNNEI. The junction had 7 bases not matched to a gene; V was cut back by 6 bases and J by 7 bases. There are 15 residues in the CDR3. CDR3 coding DNA: TGTGCCAGCAGACTAGCGGGGGGTCTGAGGAATGAGCAGTTCTTC. Translated, it gives CASRLAGGLRNEQFF.

This rearrangement joins TRBV5-1 to TRBJ2-1; tentatively, D is TRBD1 (6 bases). Germline V gene data show CDR1 as SGHRS and CDR2 as YFSETQ. CDR3 size: 12 residues. V lost 0 bases and J lost 15, with 13 bases in between. Here the CDR3 reads CASSLEVGARFF. As DNA, the CDR3 is TGCGCCAGCAGCTTGGAGGTGGGGGCCCGGTTCTTC.

The gene calls are TRBV9 and TRBJ1-4; unclear D gene. V was trimmed by 0 bases and J by 7 bases, leaving 10 bases between them. Germline CDR1 reads SGDLS; CDR2 reads YYNGEE. CDR3 length: 14 residues. The CDR3 sequence is CASSVAQTPEKLFF. CDR3 DNA sequence: TGTGCCAGCAGCGTAGCTCAGACCCCTGAAAAACTGTTTTTT.

This clonotype was picked up a small number of times. This chain connects TRBV4-1 to TRBJ2-7, with D tentatively TRBD2 (6 bases). CDR1 is MGHRA, CDR2 YSYEKL, per germline. The CDR3 contains 13 residues. Trimming stripped 1 base from V and 6 bases from J, with 10 bases between. The CDR3 reads CASSQVEEGEQYF. In nucleotides, the CDR3 is TGCGCCAGCAGCCAAGTGGAGGAGGGCGAGCAGTACTTC.